The 13 T cell receptor beta chains below all came from one sample that was sequenced in a study of cytomegalovirus exposure and HLA in healthy donors. Both 60 Vbeta primers and 13 Jbeta primers went into the PCR. The assay was immunoSEQ multiplex PCR, and TCRdb's table has in-frame clones only and misses some. Among 130,000 or so clones listed, more than 65% were seen once. The specimen was PBMCs. Receptors originate from a male donor in good health and CMV-seropositive.

The chain recombines TRBV28 with TRBJ1-4; maybe TRBD1 (5 bases). CDR3 length equals 15 residues. Germline CDR1 is MDHEN and CDR2 is SYDVKM. The V gene lost 6 bases and the J gene lost 3 bases, with 14 bases spanning the gap. CDR3 DNA: TGTGCCAGCAGCAGAGCAGGGAGGTCTAATGAAAAACTGTTTTTT. Translating it yields CASSRAGRSNEKLFF.

The chain joins TRBV11-3 to TRBJ2-1; D is perhaps TRBD2 (5 bases). V was pared by 5 bases and J by 5 bases, with 22 bases between. The CDR3 is 17 residues long. The germline gives CDR1 SGHNT, CDR2 YENEEA. The CDR3 protein is CASSRGWGAPEDNEQFF. The CDR3 DNA reads TGTGCCAGCAGCCGAGGGTGGGGTGCCCCCGAAGACAATGAGCAGTTCTTC.

This clone was detected once. V gene TRBV20-1 combines with J gene TRBJ2-4; no clear D gene. Germline loops: CDR1 DFQATT, CDR2 SNEGSKA (reference sequence). The V end was cut by 2 bases, the J end by 6 bases, with 5 bases between. The CDR3 is 11 amino acids. The CDR3 sequence: CSARIGNIQYF. Here the CDR3 DNA reads TGCAGTGCTAGAATCGGAAACATTCAGTACTTC.

The chain combines TRBV2 with TRBJ2-1; 7 bases are shared with TRBD1. This CDR3 spans 14 amino acids. Trimming cost V 1 base and J 8 bases; bases outside gene matches: 5. Germline CDR1 reads SNHLY; CDR2 reads FYNNEI. CDR3 amino acids: CASSEDRGEDEQFF. DNA for the CDR3: TGTGCCAGCAGTGAAGACAGGGGCGAGGATGAGCAGTTCTTC. Drawing the rest from reference TRBV2 and TRBJ2-1, the complete variable domain is EPEVTQTPSHQVTQMGQEVILRCVPISNHLYFYWYRQILGQKVEFLVSFYNNEISEKSEIFDDQFSVERPDGSNFTLKIRSTKLEDSAMYFCASSEDRGEDEQFFGPGTRLTVL.

This clone was counted many times. CDR3 bases: TGTGCCAGCAGTGACGATGAGGACTATGGCTACACCTTC. It specifies CASSDDEDYGYTF. The V gene is TRBV6-4, the J gene TRBJ1-2; no clear D. Germline lookup yields CDR1 MRHNA and CDR2 SNTAGT. V gave up 2 bases and J gave up 3 bases, with 7 bases separating them. This CDR3 spans 13 amino acids.

Within the sample, this clone is large. V and J are TRBV27 and TRBJ1-2; weak D call: TRBD1 (6 bases). Trimming took 5 bases from V and 6 from J, leaving 10 bases between them. Looked up from germline, CDR1 is MNHEY and CDR2 is SMNVEV (reference sequence). This CDR3 has 12 residues. The CDR3 loop is CASSTGMNGYTF. CDR3 in DNA: TGTGCCAGCAGTACAGGGATGAATGGCTACACCTTC.

The chain combines TRBV28 with TRBJ2-1, with D hard to call. Per germline, CDR1 MDHEN and CDR2 SYDVKM. Deletions cut 6 bases from V and 15 bases from J, with 18 bases between. The CDR3 totals 12 residues. CDR3 coding DNA: TGTGCCAGCAGCTCCATCGTATTTTTGGCGTTCTTC. Amino acids: CASSSIVFLAFF.

The chain has TRBV7-9 and TRBJ2-1, with 8 bases lining up with TRBD2. Germline V gene data show CDR1 as SEHNR and CDR2 as FQNEAQ (reference sequence). V dropped 5 bases and J dropped 4; count of bases not matched to a gene: 19. The CDR3 is 19 amino acids. CDR3 sequence (DNA): TGTGCCAGCAGCCGAAACACGATAATAGGACTAGCAGAATACAATGAGCAGTTCTTC. As protein: CASSRNTIIGLAEYNEQFF.

The genes are TRBV29-1 and TRBJ2-7; TRBD1 might be the D (6 bases). The germline V gene has CDR1 SQVTM and CDR2 ANQGSEA. The CDR3 is made up of 13 amino acids. V was shortened by 5 bases and J by 0 bases, with 11 bases between the two germline ends. The CDR3 DNA reads as TGCAGCGTTCAGGGGTCCCACTCCTACGAGCAGTACTTC. Protein: CSVQGSHSYEQYF.

The CDR3 bases are TGTGCCTGGAGTCGAACGCGGGGGTCGTACAATGAGCAGTTCTTC. Translated, it gives CAWSRTRGSYNEQFF. The chain couples TRBV30 to TRBJ2-1; 7 bases are a match to TRBD2. The CDR3 is 15 residues long. J was trimmed by 4 bases and V by 2 bases; bases with no gene match: 8. Per germline, CDR1 GTSNPN and CDR2 SVGIG (reference sequence).

The sample holds a few counts of this clone. V and J are TRBV7-9 and TRBJ1-1; D unresolved. V was cut by 1 base and J by 2 bases, with 5 bases left in between. This CDR3 is built from 13 residues. Germline values: CDR1 SEHNR, CDR2 FQNEAQ (reference sequence). CDR3 coding DNA: TGTGCCAGCAGCTTAGTACAAAACACTGAAGCTTTCTTT. Amino acid sequence: CASSLVQNTEAFF.

The chain carries TRBV28 and TRBJ1-4; D is perhaps TRBD1 (6 bases). Germline V gene sequence: CDR1 MDHEN, CDR2 SYDVKM. The ends were cut back, 3 bases at V and 5 bases at J, with 10 bases in the middle. CDR3 size: 14 residues. The CDR3 sequence: CASSFNQGNEKLFF. Written as DNA, the CDR3 is TGTGCCAGCAGTTTTAACCAGGGGAATGAAAAACTGTTTTTT.

The chain uses TRBV15 and TRBJ2-1, with 12 bases that match TRBD1. V lost 1 base, J lost 9 bases, and 4 bases stayed unmatched. In germline, CDR1 is LNHNV, CDR2 YYDKDF (reference sequence). This CDR3 has 15 residues. CDR3 coding DNA: TGTGCCACCAGCAGAGTTGGGACAGGGGGCGGTGAGCAGTTCTTC. Encoded protein: CATSRVGTGGGEQFF.